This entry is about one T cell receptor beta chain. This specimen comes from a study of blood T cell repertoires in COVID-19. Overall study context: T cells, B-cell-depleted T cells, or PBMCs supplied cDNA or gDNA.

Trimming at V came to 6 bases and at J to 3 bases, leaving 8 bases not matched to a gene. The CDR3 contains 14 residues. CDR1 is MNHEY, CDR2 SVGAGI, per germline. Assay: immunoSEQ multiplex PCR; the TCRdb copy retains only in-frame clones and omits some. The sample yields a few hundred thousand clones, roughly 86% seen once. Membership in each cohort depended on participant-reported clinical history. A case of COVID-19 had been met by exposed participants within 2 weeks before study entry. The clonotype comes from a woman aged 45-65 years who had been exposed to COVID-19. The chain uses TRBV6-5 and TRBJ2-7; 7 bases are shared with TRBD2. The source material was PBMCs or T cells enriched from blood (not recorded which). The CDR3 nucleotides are TGTGCCAGCAGATCTCCTGGGGGGGGCTACGAGCAGTACTTC. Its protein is CASRSPGGGYEQYF.